The next 30 T cell receptor beta chains were all read from a single sample in a study of radiotherapy plus CTLA-4 blockade in lung cancer. Assay: immunoSEQ multiplex PCR; the TCRdb copy retains only in-frame clones and omits some. The data hold about 87,000 clones, with around 90% observed a single time. Sequenced material: peripheral blood, taken from a patient treated with radiotherapy plus ipilimumab. These receptors were taken from a human donor with non-small cell lung cancer that progressed on radiotherapy plus ipilimumab.

The CDR3 DNA is TGTGCCAGCAGCTTAGAGCCCCAGCTGGTCTACGAGCAGTACTTC. This sequence encodes CASSLEPQLVYEQYF. The chain combines TRBV7-2 with TRBJ2-7; D is uncertain. Germline CDR1 and CDR2: SGHTA and FQGNSA. CDR3 length: 15 amino acids. Trimming took 1 base from V and 3 from J, leaving 13 bases between them.

The chain combines TRBV28 with TRBJ2-3; 8 bases are a match to TRBD2. This CDR3 has 14 amino acids. Germline trimming cut 5 bases from V and 6 bases from J; bases unmatched to any gene: 7. The germline gives CDR1 MDHEN, CDR2 SYDVKM. The DNA of the CDR3 is TGTGCCAGCAGTCCGGGGGGGTGGGCGGATACGCAGTATTTT. Encoded protein: CASSPGGWADTQYF.

This chain links TRBV27 with TRBJ1-1, with D unclear. In germline, CDR1 is MNHEY, CDR2 SMNVEV (reference sequence). V lost 6 bases, J lost 0 bases, and 11 bases lay in between. The CDR3 sequence is 14 residues long. The CDR3 DNA sequence: TGTGCCAGCAGACTATCCCCAGTGAACACTGAAGCTTTCTTT. Its protein product is CASRLSPVNTEAFF.

This sequence joins TRBV10-3 and TRBJ1-4; weak D call: TRBD1 (5 bases). Looked up from germline, CDR1 is ENHRY and CDR2 is SYGVKD. The V gene lost 0 bases and the J gene lost 5 bases, with 10 bases spanning the gap. CDR3 size: 15 residues. CDR3 nucleotide sequence: TGTGCCATCAGTGAGTCTCCAGGGCCAAATGAAAAACTGTTTTTT. Amino acids: CAISESPGPNEKLFF.

The chain joins TRBV11-3 to TRBJ1-4; D is unresolved. Germline CDR1 reads SGHNT; CDR2 reads YENEEA. V was shortened by 2 bases and J by 3 bases, with 4 bases between the two germline ends. This CDR3 has 13 amino acids. CDR3 amino acids: CASSLRPNEKLFF. CDR3 DNA: TGTGCCAGCAGCTTACGACCTAATGAAAAACTGTTTTTT.

This clone has only a few counts. The V gene is TRBV19, the J gene TRBJ1-4, with TRBD1 matching 9 bases. Germline assignment: CDR1 LNHDA and CDR2 SQIVND (reference sequence). The ends lost 5 bases at V and 8 bases at J; junction bases unmatched: 9. The length of the CDR3 is 15 residues. The CDR3 sequence: CASSALGGQGEKLFF. The CDR3 nucleotides are TGTGCCAGTAGTGCCCTAGGGGGACAGGGAGAAAAACTGTTTTTT.

The chain uses TRBV5-1 and TRBJ1-1, with TRBD1 as a possible D gene (6 bases). Trimming took off 3 bases at V and 3 bases at J, with 15 bases between the two ends. Germline CDR1 is SGHRS and CDR2 is YFSETQ. The CDR3 totals 15 residues. The CDR3 loop is CASSSLGGGDTEAFF. CDR3 sequence (DNA): TGCGCCAGCAGCTCCTTGGGAGGGGGAGACACTGAAGCTTTCTTT.

This chain joins TRBV18 and TRBJ2-1; either TRBD1 or TRBD2 may supply D (5 bases each). The CDR3 is 13 amino acids. Trimming pared 6 bases from V and 6 bases from J, leaving 12 bases between. CDR1 and CDR2 (germline): KGHSH, LQKENI. CDR3 sequence: CASSLGGGNEQFF. The CDR3 DNA sequence: TGTGCCAGCTCCCTGGGTGGGGGCAATGAGCAGTTCTTC.

The V gene is TRBV28, the J gene TRBJ1-5, with a weak D call TRBD1 (5 bases). This CDR3 is 16 amino acids long. V dropped 2 bases and J dropped 6 bases, with 17 bases sitting between them. Germline V lookup: CDR1 MDHEN, CDR2 SYDVKM. The CDR3 protein is CASSLGRGRGGQPQHF. CDR3 in DNA: TGTGCCAGCAGTTTAGGGAGGGGAAGGGGAGGTCAGCCCCAGCATTTT.

The V and J genes are TRBV5-1 and TRBJ2-2; D unresolved. V gave up 0 bases and J gave up 3 bases, with 15 bases separating them. The CDR3 sequence is 17 residues long. CDR1 is SGHRS, CDR2 YFSETQ, per germline. CDR3 residues: CASSLGQPTRYTGELFF. CDR3 DNA: TGCGCCAGCAGCTTGGGCCAGCCAACCCGATACACCGGGGAGCTGTTTTTT.

This clone was counted a single time. The rearrangement uses TRBV5-6 and TRBJ2-7; D remains unclear. Trimming removed 0 bases at V and 0 bases at J, with 10 bases between. This CDR3 contains 15 residues. CDR1 and CDR2 from the germline V gene are SGHDT and YYEEEE. CDR3 in DNA: TGTGCCAGCAGCTTGGGGCCCCCGCCCTCCTACGAGCAGTACTTC. Its protein is CASSLGPPPSYEQYF.

This chain connects TRBV6-4 to TRBJ1-3; D may be TRBD1 (5 bases). This CDR3 region has 15 residues. The germline V and J ends were trimmed by 7 bases and 3 bases, with 16 bases remaining between them. Looked up from germline, CDR1 is MRHNA and CDR2 is SNTAGT. CDR3 DNA: TGTGCCAGCACCTCCAGGGTGAGGAGTGGAAACACCATATATTTT. Translation gives CASTSRVRSGNTIYF.

The V call is TRBV30, the J call TRBJ2-1; the match to TRBD2 covers 9 bases. In germline, CDR1 is GTSNPN, CDR2 SVGIG (reference sequence). V shed 5 bases, J shed 8 bases, and the junction held 13 bases outside the gene matches. This CDR3 region has 15 residues. CDR3 amino acids: CAWDSAGGGAYEQFF. The CDR3 DNA sequence: TGTGCCTGGGACTCGGCTGGCGGGGGGGCGTATGAGCAGTTCTTC. Drawing the rest from reference TRBV30 and TRBJ2-1, the complete variable domain is SQTIHQWPATLVQPVGSPLSLECTVEGTSNPNLYWYRQAAGRGLQLLFYSVGIGQISSEVPQNLSASRPQDRQFILSSKKLLLSDSGFYLCAWDSAGGGAYEQFFGPGTRLTVL.

This clone appeared once. CDR3 nucleotide sequence: TGTGCCAGCTCACCAGGGGTGGGTATGAACACTGAAGCTTTCTTT. Translating it yields CASSPGVGMNTEAFF. V gene TRBV18 combines with J gene TRBJ1-1; D is unresolved. Trimming pared 2 bases from V and 0 bases from J, leaving 10 bases between. Germline assignment: CDR1 KGHSH and CDR2 LQKENI. The CDR3 is 15 amino acids.

The chain recombines TRBV19 with TRBJ2-5, with TRBD2 matching over 8 bases. CDR1 is LNHDA and CDR2 is SQIVND in the germline V gene (reference sequence). Trimming removed 2 bases from V and 4 bases from J; junction bases left unmatched: 9. The CDR3 length is 16 residues. The CDR3 DNA is TGTGCCAGTAGTATAACCGGGACTAGAGGTCCAGAGACCCAGTACTTC. Translating it yields CASSITGTRGPETQYF.

The chain is built from TRBV7-2 and TRBJ2-5; unclear D gene. The CDR3 covers 11 residues. CDR1 is SGHTA and CDR2 is FQGNSA in the germline V gene. The V and J ends lost 2 bases and 5 bases respectively, with 3 bases between them. CDR3 protein: CASSLYETQYF. The CDR3 nucleotides read TGTGCCAGCAGCTTATACGAGACCCAGTACTTC.

This chain joins TRBV16 and TRBJ1-5; D is unresolved. V lost 2 bases to trimming and J lost 9 bases, with 8 bases between them. This CDR3 comprises 12 residues. Germline V gene lookup returns CDR1 KGHSY and CDR2 FQNENV. Written as DNA, the CDR3 is TGTGCCAGCAGCCAAGTCCTACGGCCCCAGCATTTT. Protein sequence: CASSQVLRPQHF.

The chain carries TRBV18 and TRBJ2-5, with D hard to call. The V and J ends lost 6 bases and 5 bases respectively, with 13 bases between them. CDR1 is KGHSH, CDR2 LQKENI, per germline. This CDR3 spans 13 amino acids. This CDR3 reads CASSQTQAETQYF. The CDR3 DNA is TGTGCCAGCTCCCAAACTCAAGCGGAGACCCAGTACTTC.

V gene TRBV27 combines with J gene TRBJ1-2; the match to TRBD1 covers 7 bases. CDR1 and CDR2 (germline): MNHEY, SMNVEV (reference sequence). J gave up 5 bases and V 8 bases, and 8 bases lay outside the gene matches. This CDR3 spans 13 amino acids. CDR3 bases: TGTGCCAGCTGGGGGCGGGACAGATATGGCTACACCTTC. It specifies CASWGRDRYGYTF.

V gene TRBV28 combines with J gene TRBJ2-7; no firm D call. CDR3 length: 15 amino acids. The V end was cut by 4 bases, the J end by 5 bases, with 18 bases between. CDR1 and CDR2 from the germline V gene are MDHEN and SYDVKM. The CDR3: CASSSGRIRLNEQYF. The DNA for the CDR3 is TGTGCCAGCAGTTCCGGACGGATCCGTTTGAACGAGCAGTACTTC.

The J gene is TRBJ2-2, the V gene TRBV7-9; D may be TRBD2 (5 bases). The CDR3 covers 16 residues. Germline loops: CDR1 SEHNR, CDR2 FQNEAQ (reference sequence). Trimming shortened V by 6 bases and J by 2 bases, and 16 bases separated the two germline ends. The CDR3 coding sequence is TGTGCCAGCAGTAAAGACCCGGGGAGTAACACCGGGGAGCTGTTTTTT. This gives the protein CASSKDPGSNTGELFF. The full variable domain, rest sourced from reference TRBV7-9 and TRBJ2-2, is DTGVSQNPRHKITKRGQNVTFRCDPISEHNRLYWYRQTLGQGPEFLTYFQNEAQLEKSRLLSDRFSAERPKGSFSTLEIQRTEQGDSAMYLCASSKDPGSNTGELFFGEGSRLTVL.

V usage is TRBV28 and J usage is TRBJ1-5; possibly TRBD1 for D (5 bases). The germline V and J ends were trimmed by 2 bases and 7 bases, with 12 bases remaining between them. CDR3 length: 14 amino acids. Germline CDR1 is MDHEN and CDR2 is SYDVKM. CDR3 residues: CASSLVGERQPQHF. The CDR3 DNA sequence: TGTGCCAGCAGTTTAGTGGGGGAACGGCAGCCCCAGCATTTT.

The rearrangement links TRBV6-1 to TRBJ1-2, with TRBD1 identical over 10 bases. Trimming took 5 bases from V and 7 from J; bases not matched to a gene: 7. The CDR3 extends over 14 amino acids. Germline assignment: CDR1 MNHNS and CDR2 SASEGT. The CDR3: CASSPLGTGAGYTF. Here the CDR3 DNA reads TGTGCCAGCAGTCCCCTCGGGACAGGGGCTGGCTACACCTTC.

The chain is built from TRBV29-1 and TRBJ2-7, with TRBD1 matching 8 bases. The V gene's germline CDR1 is SQVTM and CDR2 ANQGSEA. V gave up 8 bases and J gave up 1 base; unmatched junction bases: 13. The CDR3 has 15 residues. The CDR3 spells CSLNPRTGISYEQYF. CDR3 sequence (DNA): TGCAGCCTTAACCCCAGGACAGGGATTTCCTACGAGCAGTACTTC.

The chain uses TRBV6-4 and TRBJ2-3, with D perhaps TRBD1 (6 bases). Germline V gives CDR1 MRHNA, CDR2 SNTAGT. V lost 2 bases, J lost 6 bases, and 15 bases lay in between. This CDR3 has 15 residues. CDR3 in amino acids: CASSDGGGIIDTQYF. The CDR3 bases are TGTGCCAGCAGTGACGGGGGCGGCATCATTGATACGCAGTATTTT.

The chain employs TRBV4-1 and TRBJ2-1, with TRBD2 matching 10 bases. The CDR3 is made up of 19 amino acids. Germline values: CDR1 MGHRA, CDR2 YSYEKL. Germline trimming cut 0 bases from V and 3 bases from J; bases unmatched to any gene: 11. Here the CDR3 reads CASSQDSRTSGKNYNEQFF. DNA for the CDR3: TGCGCCAGCAGCCAAGATTCCAGGACTAGCGGAAAAAACTACAATGAGCAGTTCTTC.

The chain has TRBV9 and TRBJ1-2; 11 nucleotides align to TRBD1. The germline gives CDR1 SGDLS, CDR2 YYNGEE. With 6 bases clipped from V and 4 bases from J, the junction kept 5 bases outside the gene matches. The CDR3 length is 14 residues. The CDR3 spells CASTAGQGVYGYTF. CDR3 bases: TGTGCCAGCACCGCGGGACAGGGGGTCTATGGCTACACCTTC.

This chain links TRBV30 with TRBJ2-6; 8 bases fit TRBD1. CDR3 length: 15 amino acids. CDR1 is GTSNPN, CDR2 SVGIG, per germline (reference sequence). Trimming took 0 bases from V and 4 from J; bases not matched to a gene: 2. The CDR3 region has the DNA TGTGCCTGGAGTGTACAGGGGGTGGGGGCCAACGTCCTGACTTTC. Its protein product is CAWSVQGVGANVLTF.

J is TRBJ1-2 and V is TRBV6-1, with D uncertain. The CDR3 is 14 residues long. CDR1 and CDR2 (germline): MNHNS, SASEGT. The V gene lost 2 bases and the J gene lost 8 bases, with 15 bases spanning the gap. This CDR3 reads CASSEMEGFMGYTF. Here the CDR3 DNA reads TGTGCCAGCAGTGAAATGGAGGGTTTTATGGGCTACACCTTC.

This chain uses TRBV5-4 with TRBJ2-2, with TRBD2 matching over 14 bases. The CDR3 sequence is 17 residues long. CDR1 is SGHNT and CDR2 is YYREEE in the germline V gene (reference sequence). V lost 0 bases, J lost 7 bases, and 5 bases stayed unmatched. CDR3 nucleotides: TGTGCCAGCAGCTTGGGACTAGCGGGGGGGCCAGACGGGGAGCTGTTTTTT. Amino acid sequence: CASSLGLAGGPDGELFF.